This passage covers 27 T cell receptor beta chains from one sample sequenced in a study of cytomegalovirus exposure and HLA in healthy donors. The PCR had 60 Vbeta and 13 Jbeta primers. The protocol was immunoSEQ multiplex PCR, while the TCRdb copy is restricted to in-frame clones and leaves out a portion. The sample includes under 200,000 clones, 70% to 90% of them seen just once. Material for sequencing was PBMCs. These receptors were taken from a young man in good health and CMV-seropositive.

The chain couples TRBV7-3 to TRBJ1-6; D gene unclear. Trimming removed 4 bases from V and 4 bases from J, with 8 bases in between. Germline CDR1 and CDR2: SGHTA and FQGTGA. CDR3 length equals 14 residues. CDR3 sequence reads: CASSSTEYNSPLHF. For the CDR3, the DNA is TGTGCCAGCAGCTCCACCGAGTATAATTCACCCCTCCACTTT.

In DNA, the CDR3 is TGTGCCAGCAGCAGCAAGCGAAATAGCGGGGGATCCTCCTACAATGAGCAGTTCTTC. Residues: CASSSKRNSGGSSYNEQFF. V and J are TRBV5-4 and TRBJ2-1; 9 nucleotides agree with TRBD2. V lost 4 bases, J lost 0 bases, and 14 bases stayed unmatched. This CDR3 spans 19 amino acids. Germline V lookup: CDR1 SGHNT, CDR2 YYREEE (reference sequence).

The chain joins TRBV27 to TRBJ1-1; TRBD1 matches at 8 bases. The CDR3 is made up of 16 amino acids. Germline CDR1 reads MNHEY; CDR2 reads SMNVEV (reference sequence). J was trimmed by 10 bases and V by 2 bases; bases with no gene match: 15. DNA of the CDR3: TGTGCCAGCAGTTTAACCGGGACAGGAAGCCTAGTTGGAGCTTTCTTT. Residues: CASSLTGTGSLVGAFF.

J is TRBJ1-1 and V is TRBV27; D perhaps matches TRBD1 (5 bases). The CDR3 spans 14 residues. Germline values: CDR1 MNHEY, CDR2 SMNVEV (reference sequence). V lost 5 bases to trimming and J lost 1 base, with 11 bases between them. CDR3 DNA: TGTGCCAGCAGTCCCCGACAGAGGAACACTGAAGCTTTCTTT. This sequence encodes CASSPRQRNTEAFF.

The chain employs TRBV11-2 and TRBJ1-5, with TRBD1 matching over 7 bases. CDR3 length: 15 amino acids. The ends lost 1 base at V and 2 bases at J; junction bases unmatched: 2. Germline V lookup: CDR1 SGHAT, CDR2 FQNNGV. As DNA, the CDR3 is TGTGCCAGCAGCTTAGGACAGGGAGGCAATCAGCCCCAGCATTTT. It specifies CASSLGQGGNQPQHF.

The V gene is TRBV7-9, the J gene TRBJ2-7; a weak D match, TRBD1 (6 bases). In germline, CDR1 is SEHNR, CDR2 FQNEAQ (reference sequence). Trimming removed 3 bases at V and 0 bases at J, with 12 bases between. CDR3 length equals 15 residues. The CDR3 spells CASSLNRESSYEQYF. The CDR3 nucleotides read TGTGCCAGCAGCTTGAACAGGGAGAGCTCCTACGAGCAGTACTTC. The full variable domain, with the rest looked up from reference TRBV7-9 and TRBJ2-7, is DTGVSQNPRHKITKRGQNVTFRCDPISEHNRLYWYRQTLGQGPEFLTYFQNEAQLEKSRLLSDRFSAERPKGSFSTLEIQRTEQGDSAMYLCASSLNRESSYEQYFGPGTRLTVT.

As regards this clone: At one end, the junction sequence differs from germline, possibly due to a read error. Other nucleotide sequences in the sample specify the same CDR3. V usage is TRBV4-2 and J usage is TRBJ2-7, with TRBD2 identical over 8 bases. Looked up from germline, CDR1 is LGHNA and CDR2 is YNFKEQ. This CDR3 region has 16 residues. The CDR3 nucleotides read TGTGCTAGCAGCCAAGTTGGAAGGACTAGCAGTCTCGAGCAGTACTTC. This codes for CASSQVGRTSSLEQYF.

This sequence joins TRBV5-4 and TRBJ1-6; D is ambiguous. Germline V gene data show CDR1 as SGHNT and CDR2 as YYREEE (reference sequence). V lost 1 base and J 0 bases, leaving 8 bases between the germline ends. There are 16 residues in the CDR3. The CDR3 sequence is CASSLSASSYNSPLHF. Here the CDR3 DNA reads TGTGCCAGCAGCTTGTCAGCGAGCTCCTATAATTCACCCCTCCACTTT.

V is TRBV30 and J is TRBJ1-6, with D uncertain. Germline assignment: CDR1 GTSNPN and CDR2 SVGIG (reference sequence). With 4 bases removed from V and 7 bases from J, the gap between germline ends came to 14 bases. This CDR3 contains 14 residues. The CDR3 spells CAWNSLSGNSPLHF. The CDR3 DNA reads as TGTGCCTGGAATTCCCTATCGGGGAATTCACCCCTCCACTTT. Full variable domain (missing parts from reference TRBV30 and TRBJ1-6): SQTIHQWPATLVQPVGSPLSLECTVEGTSNPNLYWYRQAAGRGLQLLFYSVGIGQISSEVPQNLSASRPQDRQFILSSKKLLLSDSGFYLCAWNSLSGNSPLHFGNGTRLTVT.

In its sample, this clone was seen once. The J gene is TRBJ2-5, the V gene TRBV5-6; 11 positions match TRBD2. There are 16 residues in the CDR3. Germline-derived CDR1 and CDR2 are SGHDT and YYEEEE. V shed 4 bases, J shed 5 bases, and the junction held 10 bases outside the gene matches. CDR3 residues: CASSRDILAGAETQYF. CDR3 DNA: TGTGCCAGCAGCAGAGATATACTAGCGGGGGCGGAGACCCAGTACTTC.

This clone came up once. J is TRBJ2-1 and V is TRBV2, with D perhaps matching TRBD2 (7 bases). The CDR3 has 16 residues. The V gene's germline CDR1 is SNHLY and CDR2 FYNNEI. Trimming removed 3 bases at V and 3 bases at J, with 15 bases between. The CDR3 DNA is TGTGCCAGCAGTGATAGCGGGCGACAGGACTACAATGAGCAGTTCTTC. Residues: CASSDSGRQDYNEQFF.

The CDR3, as DNA: TGCGCCAGCAGCTTTTCTGGGACAGGGCAATTCTCCGAGCAGTACTTC. Translated, it gives CASSFSGTGQFSEQYF. The chain carries TRBV5-1 and TRBJ2-7; TRBD1 agrees at 9 bases. Germline values: CDR1 SGHRS, CDR2 YFSETQ. The ends lost 2 bases at V and 6 bases at J; junction bases unmatched: 12. This CDR3 comprises 16 residues.

The V and J genes are TRBV5-5 and TRBJ1-1, with D unclear. V shed 0 bases and J shed 0 bases, with 12 bases lying between them. Germline CDR1 SGHKS, CDR2 YYEKEE (reference sequence). The CDR3 has 16 residues. The CDR3 region is CASSLVVAGLNTEAFF. CDR3 coding DNA: TGTGCCAGCAGCTTGGTTGTAGCTGGCCTGAACACTGAAGCTTTCTTT.

This clone was observed a single time. The chain couples TRBV9 to TRBJ2-5; a weak D match, TRBD2 (7 bases). Germline CDR1 and CDR2: SGDLS and YYNGEE. Trimming left V 3 bases short and J 5 bases short, with 17 bases between. The CDR3 is 15 amino acids. CDR3 coding DNA: TGTGCCAGCAGCGGGGCTTGGGGGGGCGGGGAGACCCAGTACTTC. It is translated as CASSGAWGGGETQYF.

This clone has only a few counts. This rearrangement joins TRBV7-2 to TRBJ2-7, with a tentative D call TRBD2 (5 bases). V lost 1 base and J 6 bases, leaving 7 bases between the germline ends. There are 12 residues in the CDR3. Looked up from germline, CDR1 is SGHTA and CDR2 is FQGNSA. CDR3 nucleotide sequence: TGTGCCAGCAGCTTAGGAGGGATCGAGCAGTACTTC. This encodes CASSLGGIEQYF.

The chain recombines TRBV6-1 with TRBJ1-3; D remains unclear. The CDR3 is 13 residues long. V was clipped by 2 bases and J by 2 bases, with 4 bases between them. Germline loops: CDR1 MNHNS, CDR2 SASEGT. CDR3 residues: CASSEQAGNTIYF. Written as DNA, the CDR3 is TGTGCCAGCAGTGAACAGGCTGGAAACACCATATATTTT.

The J gene is TRBJ2-7, the V gene TRBV14, with 9 bases aligning to TRBD2. Germline-derived CDR1 and CDR2 are SGHDN and FVKESK. The ends lost 5 bases at V and 5 bases at J; junction bases unmatched: 13. There are 16 residues in the CDR3. CDR3 nucleotides: TGTGCCAGCAGCACAATTCCTAGCGGGGACGACCACGAGCAGTACTTC. Amino acid sequence: CASSTIPSGDDHEQYF.

The gene calls are TRBV15 and TRBJ1-5; D ambiguous. CDR3 size: 16 residues. The V end lost 1 base, the J end lost 6 bases, and 16 bases lay between the germline ends. Germline CDR1 reads LNHNV; CDR2 reads YYDKDF (reference sequence). The CDR3 loop is CATSRGGGGLSQPQHF. Here the CDR3 DNA reads TGTGCCACCAGCAGAGGAGGAGGCGGTTTATCTCAGCCCCAGCATTTT.

J is TRBJ2-5 and V is TRBV2, with a possible D match to TRBD1 (6 bases). Germline CDR1 reads SNHLY; CDR2 reads FYNNEI. V lost 3 bases to trimming and J lost 5 bases, with 16 bases between them. The length of the CDR3 is 15 residues. CDR3 protein: CASSENLGQGETQYF. CDR3 DNA sequence: TGTGCCAGCAGTGAGAATTTGGGACAAGGGGAGACCCAGTACTTC. The variable domain in full, completed from reference TRBV2 and TRBJ2-5, reads EPEVTQTPSHQVTQMGQEVILRCVPISNHLYFYWYRQILGQKVEFLVSFYNNEISEKSEIFDDQFSVERPDGSNFTLKIRSTKLEDSAMYFCASSENLGQGETQYFGPGTRLLVL.

The chain joins TRBV7-8 to TRBJ2-1; 8 bases match TRBD2. Germline V gene data show CDR1 as SGHVS and CDR2 as FQNEAQ. V was clipped by 5 bases and J by 0 bases; unmatched bases: 3. The CDR3 extends over 15 amino acids. CDR3 residues: CASSLGTSSYNEQFF. CDR3 nucleotide sequence: TGTGCCAGCAGCCTCGGGACTAGCTCCTACAATGAGCAGTTCTTC.

V gene TRBV6-5 combines with J gene TRBJ1-5; TRBD1 is a possible D gene (5 bases). Trimming took 4 bases from V and 2 from J, leaving 9 bases between them. CDR1 is MNHEY, CDR2 SVGAGI, per germline. This CDR3 is built from 14 residues. CDR3 bases: TGTGCCAGCAGTTCCAGGGTCCGCAATCAGCCCCAGCATTTT. The encoded protein is CASSSRVRNQPQHF.

The chain has TRBV28 and TRBJ2-5; 9 bases agree with TRBD1. Germline V gene lookup returns CDR1 MDHEN and CDR2 SYDVKM. The CDR3 sequence is 13 residues long. After removal of 6 bases from V and 9 bases from J, the junction contained 8 bases not matched to a gene. CDR3 region: CASRQGARGAQYF. In nucleotides, the CDR3 is TGTGCCAGCAGACAGGGGGCTCGGGGAGCCCAGTACTTC.

The chain combines TRBV29-1 with TRBJ2-2; perhaps TRBD1 as D (6 bases). This CDR3 has 13 amino acids. Germline CDR1 and CDR2: SQVTM and ANQGSEA. V lost 8 bases and J 4 bases, leaving 14 bases between the germline ends. CDR3 DNA: TGCAGCTGGGGGCAGGCGGGCACCGGGGAGCTGTTTTTT. Translating gives CSWGQAGTGELFF.

The V and J genes are TRBV7-9 and TRBJ1-3; perhaps TRBD1 as D (5 bases). The CDR3 consists of 18 residues. The V end was cut by 0 bases, the J end by 0 bases, with 15 bases between. Per the germline V gene, CDR1 is SEHNR and CDR2 is FQNEAQ (reference sequence). The CDR3 protein is CASSLAPLTESSGNTIYF. CDR3 DNA: TGTGCCAGCAGCTTAGCCCCCTTGACAGAGAGCTCTGGAAACACCATATATTTT.

CDR3 nucleotide sequence: TGCGCCAGCAGTGAGGGGCGCGGGGAGCTGTTTTTT. Its translation: CASSEGRGELFF. The chain employs TRBV10-1 and TRBJ2-2, with D hard to call. Germline CDR1 reads WNHNN; CDR2 reads SYGVQD (reference sequence). Trimming stripped 2 bases from V and 7 bases from J, with 5 bases between. The CDR3 runs 12 residues.

The chain couples TRBV30 to TRBJ1-5, with 8 bases identical to TRBD1. V was pared by 3 bases and J by 7 bases, with 8 bases of the junction left unmatched. Germline V gene sequence: CDR1 GTSNPN, CDR2 SVGIG (reference sequence). This CDR3 comprises 14 residues. The CDR3 region is CAWSTRGRSQPQHF. The CDR3 nucleotides are TGTGCCTGGAGCACCAGGGGGCGTTCGCAGCCCCAGCATTTT.

The chain employs TRBV9 and TRBJ2-3, with TRBD1 matching over 9 bases. The CDR3 totals 16 residues. V trimming: 0 bases; J trimming: 4 bases; junction bases outside the gene matches: 6. Per the germline V gene, CDR1 is SGDLS and CDR2 is YYNGEE. The CDR3, as DNA: TGTGCCAGCAGCGTAGCCCCCACAGGGGGCGCAGATACGCAGTATTTT. This codes for CASSVAPTGGADTQYF. Full variable domain (missing parts from reference TRBV9 and TRBJ2-3): DSGVTQTPKHLITATGQRVTLRCSPRSGDLSVYWYQQSLDQGLQFLIQYYNGEERAKGNILERFSAQQFPDLHSELNLSSLELGDSALYFCASSVAPTGGADTQYFGPGTRLTVL.